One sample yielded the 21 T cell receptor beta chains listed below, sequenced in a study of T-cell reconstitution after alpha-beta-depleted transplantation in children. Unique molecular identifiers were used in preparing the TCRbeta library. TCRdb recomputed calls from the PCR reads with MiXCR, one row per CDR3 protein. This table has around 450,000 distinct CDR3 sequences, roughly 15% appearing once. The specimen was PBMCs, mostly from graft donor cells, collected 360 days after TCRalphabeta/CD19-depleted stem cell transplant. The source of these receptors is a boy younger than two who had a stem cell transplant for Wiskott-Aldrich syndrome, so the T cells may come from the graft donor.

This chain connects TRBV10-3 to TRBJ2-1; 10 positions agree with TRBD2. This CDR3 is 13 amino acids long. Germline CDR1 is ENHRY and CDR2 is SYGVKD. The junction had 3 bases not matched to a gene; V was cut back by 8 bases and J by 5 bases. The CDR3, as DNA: TGTGCCATCCTAGCGGGAGTTAACAATGAGCAGTTCTTC. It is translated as CAILAGVNNEQFF.

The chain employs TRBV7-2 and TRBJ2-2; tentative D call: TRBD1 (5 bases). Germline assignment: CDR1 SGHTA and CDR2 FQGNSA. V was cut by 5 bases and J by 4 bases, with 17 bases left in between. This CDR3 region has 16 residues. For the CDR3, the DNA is TGTGCCAGCAGCCAAGGGGTCCGTACAAGCACCGGGGAGCTGTTTTTT. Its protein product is CASSQGVRTSTGELFF.

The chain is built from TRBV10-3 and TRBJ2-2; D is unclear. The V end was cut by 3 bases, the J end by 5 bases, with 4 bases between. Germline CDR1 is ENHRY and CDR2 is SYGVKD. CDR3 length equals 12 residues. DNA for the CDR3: TGTGCCATCAGTGACCCTACCGGGGAGCTGTTTTTT. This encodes CAISDPTGELFF.

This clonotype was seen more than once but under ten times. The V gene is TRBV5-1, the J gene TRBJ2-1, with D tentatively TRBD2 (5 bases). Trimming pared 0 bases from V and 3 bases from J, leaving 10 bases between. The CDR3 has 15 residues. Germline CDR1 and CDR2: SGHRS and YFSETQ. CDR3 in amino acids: CASSLGLGSYNEQFF. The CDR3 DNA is TGCGCCAGCAGCTTGGGGTTAGGGAGCTACAATGAGCAGTTCTTC.

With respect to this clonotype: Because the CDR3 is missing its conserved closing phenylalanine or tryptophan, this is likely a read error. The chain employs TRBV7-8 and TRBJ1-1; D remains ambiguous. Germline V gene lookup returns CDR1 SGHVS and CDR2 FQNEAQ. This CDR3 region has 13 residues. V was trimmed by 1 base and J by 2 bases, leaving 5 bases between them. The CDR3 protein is CASSLDKNTEAFL. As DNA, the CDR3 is TGTGCCAGCAGCTTAGACAAAAACACTGAAGCTTTCCTT.

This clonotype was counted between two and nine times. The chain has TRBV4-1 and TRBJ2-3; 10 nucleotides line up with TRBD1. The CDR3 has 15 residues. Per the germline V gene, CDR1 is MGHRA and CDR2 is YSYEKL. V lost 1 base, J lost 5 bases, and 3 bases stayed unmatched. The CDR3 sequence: CASSQVGQGKDTQYF. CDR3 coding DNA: TGCGCCAGCAGCCAAGTGGGACAGGGGAAAGATACGCAGTATTTT.

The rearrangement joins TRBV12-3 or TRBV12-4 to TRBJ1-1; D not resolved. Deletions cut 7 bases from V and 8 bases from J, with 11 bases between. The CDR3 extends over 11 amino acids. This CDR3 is CASTVTREAFF. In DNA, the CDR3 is TGTGCCAGCACCGTGACCCGAGAAGCTTTCTTT.

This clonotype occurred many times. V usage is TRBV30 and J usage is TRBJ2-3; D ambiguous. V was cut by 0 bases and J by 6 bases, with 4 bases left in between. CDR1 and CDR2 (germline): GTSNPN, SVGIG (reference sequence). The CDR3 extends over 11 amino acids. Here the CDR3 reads CAWSVGDTQYF. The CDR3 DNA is TGTGCCTGGAGTGTAGGTGATACGCAGTATTTT. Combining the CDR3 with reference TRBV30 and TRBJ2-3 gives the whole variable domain SQTIHQWPATLVQPVGSPLSLECTVEGTSNPNLYWYRQAAGRGLQLLFYSVGIGQISSEVPQNLSASRPQDRQFILSSKKLLLSDSGFYLCAWSVGDTQYFGPGTRLTVL.

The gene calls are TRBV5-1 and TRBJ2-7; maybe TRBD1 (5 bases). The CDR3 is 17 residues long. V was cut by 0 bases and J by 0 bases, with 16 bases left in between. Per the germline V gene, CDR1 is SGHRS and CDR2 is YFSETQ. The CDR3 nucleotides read TGCGCCAGCAGCTTGGGACCAAGGGGCCCGAGCTCCTACGAGCAGTACTTC. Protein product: CASSLGPRGPSSYEQYF.

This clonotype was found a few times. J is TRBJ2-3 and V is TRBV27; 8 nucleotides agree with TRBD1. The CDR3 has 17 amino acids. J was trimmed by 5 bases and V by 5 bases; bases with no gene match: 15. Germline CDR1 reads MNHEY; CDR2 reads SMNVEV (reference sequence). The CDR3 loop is CASSPRRGRLQGDTQYF. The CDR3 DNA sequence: TGTGCCAGCAGTCCCCGCAGGGGGCGCTTACAAGGAGATACGCAGTATTTT.

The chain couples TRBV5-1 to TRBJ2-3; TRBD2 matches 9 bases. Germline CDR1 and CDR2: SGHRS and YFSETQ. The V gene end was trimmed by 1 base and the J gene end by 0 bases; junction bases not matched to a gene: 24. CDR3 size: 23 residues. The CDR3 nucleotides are TGCGCCAGCAGCTTGCCTGAACCCCCAGGGCTGGGACTAGCCGTCCCCAGCACAGATACGCAGTATTTT. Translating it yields CASSLPEPPGLGLAVPSTDTQYF.

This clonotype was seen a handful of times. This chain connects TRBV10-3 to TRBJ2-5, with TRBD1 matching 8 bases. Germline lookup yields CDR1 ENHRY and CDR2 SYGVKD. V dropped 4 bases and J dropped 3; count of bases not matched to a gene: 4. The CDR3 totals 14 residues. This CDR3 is CAISAGQDKETQYF. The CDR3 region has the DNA TGTGCCATCAGTGCGGGACAGGACAAAGAGACCCAGTACTTC.

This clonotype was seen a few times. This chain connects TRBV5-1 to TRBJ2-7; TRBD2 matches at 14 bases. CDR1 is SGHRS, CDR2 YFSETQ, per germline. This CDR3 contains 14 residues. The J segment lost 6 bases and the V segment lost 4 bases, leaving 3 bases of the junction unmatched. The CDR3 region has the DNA TGCGCCAGCAGCCGGACTAGCGGGGGGACCGAGCAGTACTTC. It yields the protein CASSRTSGGTEQYF.

This chain's CDR3 is CASSPLINSPLHF. CDR3 bases: TGTGCCAGCAGTCCCCTAATTAATTCACCCCTCCACTTT. The rearrangement uses TRBV12-3 or TRBV12-4 and TRBJ1-6, with D uncertain. This CDR3 comprises 13 residues. Trimming removed 5 bases at V and 6 bases at J, with 8 bases between.

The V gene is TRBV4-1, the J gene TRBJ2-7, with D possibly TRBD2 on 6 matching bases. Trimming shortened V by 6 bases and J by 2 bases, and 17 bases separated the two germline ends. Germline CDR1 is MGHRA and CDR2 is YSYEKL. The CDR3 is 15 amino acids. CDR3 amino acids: CASSSEGRGPYEQYF. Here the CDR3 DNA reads TGCGCCAGCAGTTCAGAGGGGCGGGGACCCTACGAGCAGTACTTC.

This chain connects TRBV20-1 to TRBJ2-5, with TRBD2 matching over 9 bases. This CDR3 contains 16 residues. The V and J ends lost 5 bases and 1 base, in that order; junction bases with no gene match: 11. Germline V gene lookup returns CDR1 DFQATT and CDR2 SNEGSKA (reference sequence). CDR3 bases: TGCAGTGCTGGAAATAGCGGGGGCCGGGGCCAAGAGACCCAGTACTTC. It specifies CSAGNSGGRGQETQYF.

CDR3 DNA: TGCAGCGTTGTGGGGACAGCGAACATTCAGTACTTC. This sequence encodes CSVVGTANIQYF. The V gene is TRBV29-1, the J gene TRBJ2-4, with 7 bases aligning to TRBD1. Germline CDR1 and CDR2: SQVTM and ANQGSEA. The CDR3 consists of 12 residues. V shed 4 bases, J shed 7 bases, and the junction held 4 bases outside the gene matches.

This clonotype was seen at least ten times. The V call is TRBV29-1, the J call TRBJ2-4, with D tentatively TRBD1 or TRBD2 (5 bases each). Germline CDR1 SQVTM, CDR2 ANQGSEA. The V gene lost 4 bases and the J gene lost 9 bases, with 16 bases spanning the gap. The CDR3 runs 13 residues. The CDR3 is CSVARQPGGIQYF. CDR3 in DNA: TGCAGCGTTGCCCGACAGCCCGGAGGCATTCAGTACTTC.

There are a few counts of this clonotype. The CDR3 loop reads CASSLGLDSGANVLTF. CDR3 bases: TGCGCCAGCAGCTTGGGACTCGACTCTGGGGCCAACGTCCTGACTTTC. The chain uses TRBV5-1 and TRBJ2-6; D not resolved. This CDR3 has 16 residues. Trimming removed 0 bases at V and 0 bases at J, with 7 bases between. Germline CDR1 SGHRS, CDR2 YFSETQ.

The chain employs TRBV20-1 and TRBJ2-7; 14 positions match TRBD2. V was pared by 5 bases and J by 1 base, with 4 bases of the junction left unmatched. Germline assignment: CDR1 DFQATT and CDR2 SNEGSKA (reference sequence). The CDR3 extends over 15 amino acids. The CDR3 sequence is CSAGGTSGGSYEQYF. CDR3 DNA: TGCAGTGCTGGAGGGACTAGCGGGGGTTCCTACGAGCAGTACTTC.

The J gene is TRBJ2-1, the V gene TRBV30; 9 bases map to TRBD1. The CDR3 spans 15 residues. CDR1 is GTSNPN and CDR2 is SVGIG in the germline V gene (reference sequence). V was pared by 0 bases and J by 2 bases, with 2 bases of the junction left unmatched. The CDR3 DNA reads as TGTGCCTGGAGTGTAGGGGACAGGGCCTACAATGAGCAGTTCTTC. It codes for CAWSVGDRAYNEQFF.